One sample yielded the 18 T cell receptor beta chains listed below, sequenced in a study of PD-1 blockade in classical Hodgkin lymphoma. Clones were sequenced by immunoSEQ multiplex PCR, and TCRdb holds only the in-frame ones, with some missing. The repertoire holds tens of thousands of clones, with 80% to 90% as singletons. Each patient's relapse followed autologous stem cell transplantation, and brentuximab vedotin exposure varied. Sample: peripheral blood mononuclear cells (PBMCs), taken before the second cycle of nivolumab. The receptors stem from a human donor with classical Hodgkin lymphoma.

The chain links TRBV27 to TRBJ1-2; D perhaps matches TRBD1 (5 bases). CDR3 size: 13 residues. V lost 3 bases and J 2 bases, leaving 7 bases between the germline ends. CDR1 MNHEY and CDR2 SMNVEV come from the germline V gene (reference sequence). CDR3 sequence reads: CASSFRQNYGYTF. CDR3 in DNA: TGTGCCAGCAGTTTCCGACAGAACTATGGCTACACCTTC.

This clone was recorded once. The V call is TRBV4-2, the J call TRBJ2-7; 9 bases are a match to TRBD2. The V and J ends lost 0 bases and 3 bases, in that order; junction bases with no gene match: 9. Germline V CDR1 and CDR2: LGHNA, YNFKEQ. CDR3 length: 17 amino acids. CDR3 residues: CASSQESGLAGYYEQYF. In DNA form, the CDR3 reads TGTGCCAGCAGCCAAGAATCCGGGCTAGCGGGGTACTACGAGCAGTACTTC.

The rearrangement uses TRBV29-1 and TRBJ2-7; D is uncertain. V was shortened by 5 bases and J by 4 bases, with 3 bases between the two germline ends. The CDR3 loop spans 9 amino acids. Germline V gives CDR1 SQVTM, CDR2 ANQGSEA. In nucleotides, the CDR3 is TGCAGCGTTCCGTACGAGCAGTACTTC. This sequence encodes CSVPYEQYF.

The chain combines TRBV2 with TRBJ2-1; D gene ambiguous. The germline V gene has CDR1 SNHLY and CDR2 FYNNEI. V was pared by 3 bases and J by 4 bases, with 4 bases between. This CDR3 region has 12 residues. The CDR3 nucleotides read TGTGCCAGCAGTGATTGGTACAATGAGCAGTTCTTC. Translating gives CASSDWYNEQFF.

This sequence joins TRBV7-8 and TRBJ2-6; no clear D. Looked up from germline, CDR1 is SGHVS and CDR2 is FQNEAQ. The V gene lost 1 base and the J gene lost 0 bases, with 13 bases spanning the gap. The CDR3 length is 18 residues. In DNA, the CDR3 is TGTGCCAGCAGCTTAGGAACACCTTCTCCCTCTGGGGCCAACGTCCTGACTTTC. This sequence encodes CASSLGTPSPSGANVLTF.

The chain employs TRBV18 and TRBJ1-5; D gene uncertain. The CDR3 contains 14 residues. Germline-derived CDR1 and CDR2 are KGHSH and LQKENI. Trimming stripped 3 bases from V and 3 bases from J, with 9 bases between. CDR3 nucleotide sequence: TGTGCCAGCTCACCTGTCTTTGCCAATCAGCCCCAGCATTTT. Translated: CASSPVFANQPQHF.

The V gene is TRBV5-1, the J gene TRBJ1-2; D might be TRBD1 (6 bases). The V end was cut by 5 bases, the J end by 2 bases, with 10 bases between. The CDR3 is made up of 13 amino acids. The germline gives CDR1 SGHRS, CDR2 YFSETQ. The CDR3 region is CASRPGTNYGYTF. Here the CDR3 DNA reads TGCGCCAGCAGGCCCGGGACAAACTATGGCTACACCTTC.

CDR3 DNA: TGTGCCAGCAGCTTATCGGGCTCGGGGGCTTCCTATTATACGCAGTATTTT. It codes for CASSLSGSGASYYTQYF. The chain joins TRBV7-8 to TRBJ2-3; D may correspond to TRBD1 or TRBD2 (6 bases each). Trimming cost V 2 bases and J 7 bases, with 22 bases left between them. The CDR3 is made up of 17 amino acids. The germline V gene has CDR1 SGHVS and CDR2 FQNEAQ.

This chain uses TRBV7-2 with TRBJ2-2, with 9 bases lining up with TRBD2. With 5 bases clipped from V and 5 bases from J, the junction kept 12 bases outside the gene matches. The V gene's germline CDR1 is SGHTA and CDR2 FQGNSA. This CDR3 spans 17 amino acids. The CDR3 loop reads CASSVTGAGGRTGELFF. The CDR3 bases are TGTGCCAGCAGCGTAACAGGGGCGGGAGGGCGGACCGGGGAGCTGTTTTTT.

The CDR3, as DNA: TGTGCCAGCAGCCCATACGGGGGGGCTGAAGCTTTCTTT. Translating gives CASSPYGGAEAFF. This chain links TRBV11-2 with TRBJ1-1, with D possibly matching TRBD1 (5 bases). The CDR3 has 13 residues. Germline CDR1 and CDR2: SGHAT and FQNNGV. V lost 5 bases and J lost 6, with 13 bases in between.

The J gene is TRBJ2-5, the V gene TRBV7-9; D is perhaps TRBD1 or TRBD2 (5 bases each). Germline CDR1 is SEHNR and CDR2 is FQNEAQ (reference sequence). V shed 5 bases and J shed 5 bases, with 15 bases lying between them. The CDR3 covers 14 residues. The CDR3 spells CASSPARGGETQYF. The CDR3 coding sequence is TGTGCCAGCAGCCCAGCGAGGGGTGGGGAGACCCAGTACTTC. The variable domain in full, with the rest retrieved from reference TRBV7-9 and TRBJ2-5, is DTGVSQNPRHKITKRGQNVTFRCDPISEHNRLYWYRQTLGQGPEFLTYFQNEAQLEKSRLLSDRFSAERPKGSFSTLEIQRTEQGDSAMYLCASSPARGGETQYFGPGTRLLVL.

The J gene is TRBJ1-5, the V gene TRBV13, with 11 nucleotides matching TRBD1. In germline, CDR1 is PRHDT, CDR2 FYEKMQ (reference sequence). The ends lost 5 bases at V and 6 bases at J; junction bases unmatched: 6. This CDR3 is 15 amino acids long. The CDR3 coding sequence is TGTGCCAGCAGCCTTGGGACAGGGGGAGGTCAGCCCCAGCATTTT. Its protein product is CASSLGTGGGQPQHF.

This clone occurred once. This chain's CDR3 is CASSNPGFTDTQYF. The CDR3 bases are TGTGCCAGTAGTAACCCGGGCTTTACAGATACGCAGTATTTT. The chain couples TRBV19 to TRBJ2-3; D gene ambiguous. The V gene lost 4 bases and the J gene lost 3 bases, with 11 bases spanning the gap. Germline V gene data show CDR1 as LNHDA and CDR2 as SQIVND (reference sequence). The CDR3 runs 14 residues. Supplemented by reference TRBV19 and TRBJ2-3, the full variable domain reads DGGITQSPKYLFRKEGQNVTLSCEQNLNHDAMYWYRQDPGQGLRLIYYSQIVNDFQKGDIAEGYSVSREKKESFPLTVTSAQKNPTAFYLCASSNPGFTDTQYFGPGTRLTVL.

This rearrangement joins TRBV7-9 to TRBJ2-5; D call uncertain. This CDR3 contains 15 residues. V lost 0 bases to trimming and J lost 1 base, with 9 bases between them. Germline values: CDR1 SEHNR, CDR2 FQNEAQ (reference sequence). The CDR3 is CASSLADGTQETQYF. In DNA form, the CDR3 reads TGTGCCAGCAGCTTAGCAGATGGCACCCAAGAGACCCAGTACTTC.

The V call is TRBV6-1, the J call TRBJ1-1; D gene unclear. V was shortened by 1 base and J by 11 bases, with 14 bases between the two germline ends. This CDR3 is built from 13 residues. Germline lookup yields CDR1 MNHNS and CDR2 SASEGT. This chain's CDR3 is CASSEGLAGRAFF. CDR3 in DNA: TGTGCCAGCAGTGAAGGGTTAGCGGGGAGGGCTTTCTTT.

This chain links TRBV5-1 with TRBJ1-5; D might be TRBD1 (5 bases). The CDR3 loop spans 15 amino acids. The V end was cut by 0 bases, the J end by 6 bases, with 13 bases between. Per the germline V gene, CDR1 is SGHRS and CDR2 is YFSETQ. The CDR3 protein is CASSLEGRDVQPQHF. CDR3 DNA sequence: TGCGCCAGCAGCTTGGAAGGCAGGGATGTTCAGCCCCAGCATTTT.

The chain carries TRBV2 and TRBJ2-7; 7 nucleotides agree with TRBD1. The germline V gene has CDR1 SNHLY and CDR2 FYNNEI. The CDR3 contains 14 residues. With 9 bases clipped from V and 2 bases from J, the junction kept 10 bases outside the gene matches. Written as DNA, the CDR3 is TGTGCCAGTACCCGGGTCAGGGGGACCTACGAGCAGTACTTC. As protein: CASTRVRGTYEQYF. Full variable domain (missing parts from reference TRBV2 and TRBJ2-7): EPEVTQTPSHQVTQMGQEVILRCVPISNHLYFYWYRQILGQKVEFLVSFYNNEISEKSEIFDDQFSVERPDGSNFTLKIRSTKLEDSAMYFCASTRVRGTYEQYFGPGTRLTVT.

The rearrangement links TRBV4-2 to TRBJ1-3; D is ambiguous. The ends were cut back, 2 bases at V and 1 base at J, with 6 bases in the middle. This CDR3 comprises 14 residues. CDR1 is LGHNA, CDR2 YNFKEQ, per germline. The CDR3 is CASSQPASGNTIYF. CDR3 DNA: TGTGCCAGCAGCCAACCGGCATCTGGAAACACCATATATTTT.